This T cell receptor (beta chain) was captured by sequencing in a study of blood T cell repertoires in COVID-19. Study-level background: From the United States, Italy and Spain came samples of acute and convalescent COVID-19. PBMCs, B-cell-depleted T cells, or T cells were the source of the cDNA or gDNA that made up the material.

While infection was still active, Seattle patients were enrolled and then followed longitudinally. As processed by the authors: By means of reference gene primer amplification, nucleated cell counts were estimated. Here immunoSEQ multiplex PCR was the method, and the copy in TCRdb shows in-frame clones only, minus some. The V and J calls and clone size were taken over from that table, and D and trimming were inferred from the DNA. Here the sample spans almost 400,000 clones, 70% to 90% being singletons. CDR3 length: 18 amino acids. Per germline, CDR1 SGHVS and CDR2 FQNEAQ. V was pared by 0 bases and J by 0 bases, with 17 bases between.

The sequence derives from a woman in her sixties or seventies with COVID-19, enrolled during active disease. This chain links TRBV7-8 with TRBJ1-1, with D tentatively TRBD1 (5 bases). Sequencing input: peripheral blood. The CDR3 bases are TGTGCCAGCAGCTTAGCAGGGGCACCCGTTCGGTTGAACACTGAAGCTTTCTTT. Translating gives CASSLAGAPVRLNTEAFF.